The table lists the clone carrying this T cell receptor gamma chain with many counts. Its specificity is unknown. Only one base separates this from a far larger clonotype, so it likely reflects a read error. The identical CDR3 is also encoded by other nucleotide sequences in the sample. Germline V CDR1 and CDR2: GITISATS, ISYDGTV (reference sequence). The CDR3 length is 14 residues. Flow sorting of PBMC yielded separate Vgamma9/Vdelta2+ and Vdelta2-negative gammadelta T cell populations for bulk repertoire analysis. TCRdb fed the multiplex PCR reads into CATT to redo clone calling. The table includes more than 12,000 gamma-chain clones, 1.5% to 2% detected once. These data are taken from a study of γδ T cells in repeated Plasmodium falciparum infection. Looking at the study overall: The natural-infection arm compared Malian children under seasonal malaria with matched Australian children. Each infection was followed by sampling at 21 days, plus baseline and some pre-infection draws. Malian repertoires were sampled cross-sectionally without transmission and longitudinally through febrile malaria.

Study conclusions and caveats: Compared with Australian children, Malian Vdelta2-negative repertoires seemed more clonal, less diverse, less shared.

This chain joins TRGV9 and TRGJ1 or TRGJ2. The sequencing sample was made of gamma-delta T cells from blood. The sequence was collected from a pool of human donors (malaria-infected and uninfected, not separated). The CDR3 protein is CALWEEFKYYKKLF. CDR3 nucleotides: TGTGCCTTGTGGGAGGAATTCAAATATTATAAAAAACTCTTT.